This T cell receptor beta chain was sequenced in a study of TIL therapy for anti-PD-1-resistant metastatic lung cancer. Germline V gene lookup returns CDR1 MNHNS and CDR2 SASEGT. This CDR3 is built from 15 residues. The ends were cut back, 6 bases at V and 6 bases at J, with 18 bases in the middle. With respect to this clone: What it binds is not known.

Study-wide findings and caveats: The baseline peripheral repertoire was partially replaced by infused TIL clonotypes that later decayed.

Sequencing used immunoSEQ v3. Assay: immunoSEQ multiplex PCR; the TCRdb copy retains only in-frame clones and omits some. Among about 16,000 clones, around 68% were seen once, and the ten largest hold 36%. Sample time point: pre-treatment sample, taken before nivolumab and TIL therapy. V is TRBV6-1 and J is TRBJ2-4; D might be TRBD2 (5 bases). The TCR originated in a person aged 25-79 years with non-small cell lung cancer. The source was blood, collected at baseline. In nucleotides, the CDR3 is TGTGCCAGCAGCGCCCCTGGGGAGAAATTAAACATTCAGTACTTC. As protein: CASSAPGEKLNIQYF.